The 29 T cell receptor beta chains below come from one sample, sequenced in a study of CD8 T cells in Susac syndrome (dated by TCRdb to between 2018 and 2021). Library creation used the immunoSEQ multiplex PCR assay. RNA was extracted using the RNeasy kit, and about 0.45 to 1 microgram was reverse transcribed with random hexamers. Clones were called with MiXCR by TCRdb after fastp trimmed the public reads at Q25, and only in-frame beta chains were retained. Each record represents a unique CDR3 protein, reported with the most common genes and DNA among its rows. Within this sample are approximately 210,000 distinct CDR3 sequences, with roughly 93% of them counted one time only. The ten largest clones capture approximately 0.15% of the sample. The sample consisted of CD4+ T cells from PBMCs. The source of these receptors is a human donor with Susac syndrome.

The chain links TRBV6-2 or TRBV6-3 to TRBJ2-1; weak D call: TRBD1 (5 bases). Germline V gives CDR1 MNHEY, CDR2 SVGEGT. This CDR3 spans 12 amino acids. V lost 2 bases and J lost 15, with 14 bases in between. CDR3 nucleotide sequence: TGTGCCAGCAGTTACACGGCAGGGCCCTTGTTCTTC. It specifies CASSYTAGPLFF.

The V gene is TRBV3-1, the J gene TRBJ1-2, with D unclear. This CDR3 is built from 12 residues. Germline CDR1 LGHDT, CDR2 YNNKEL (reference sequence). V lost 0 bases and J lost 7, with 6 bases in between. The CDR3 spells CASSQDARGYTF. For the CDR3, the DNA is TGTGCCAGCAGCCAAGATGCTCGTGGCTACACCTTC.

The chain carries TRBV3-1 and TRBJ1-2, with 8 bases aligning to TRBD1. Germline values: CDR1 LGHDT, CDR2 YNNKEL (reference sequence). The V and J ends lost 6 bases and 8 bases, in that order; junction bases with no gene match: 8. CDR3 length equals 13 residues. CDR3 in DNA: TGTGCCAGCAGACCGGGACAGGCGTCCGGCTACACCTTC. Its translation: CASRPGQASGYTF. The variable domain in full, completed from reference TRBV3-1 and TRBJ1-2, reads DTAVSQTPKYLVTQMGNDKSIKCEQNLGHDTMYWYKQDSKKFLKIMFSYNNKELIINETVPNRFSPKSPDKAHLNLHINSLELGDSAVYFCASRPGQASGYTFGSGTRLTVV.

This rearrangement joins TRBV13 to TRBJ2-2; possible D gene TRBD2, 6 bases. V was clipped by 4 bases and J by 4 bases, with 16 bases between them. The germline V gene encodes CDR1 PRHDT and CDR2 FYEKMQ (reference sequence). The CDR3 has 16 residues. The CDR3 DNA reads as TGTGCCAGCAGCTCGACTAGTCTTCAGGTCACCGGGGAGCTGTTTTTT. Its translation: CASSSTSLQVTGELFF.

The chain employs TRBV27 and TRBJ2-3, with 11 bases identical to TRBD2. CDR1 is MNHEY, CDR2 SMNVEV, per germline (reference sequence). The CDR3 runs to 16 residues. Germline trimming cut 5 bases from V and 3 bases from J; bases unmatched to any gene: 7. The CDR3 reads CASSQFSGGGTDTQYF. DNA for the CDR3: TGTGCCAGCAGTCAATTTAGCGGGGGGGGGACAGATACGCAGTATTTT.

The V and J genes are TRBV29-1 and TRBJ2-5; 7 positions match TRBD2. The trim removed 3 bases at V and 4 bases at J, leaving 5 bases unmatched. The CDR3 extends over 13 amino acids. Germline assignment: CDR1 SQVTM and CDR2 ANQGSEA. The CDR3 DNA is TGCAGCGTTGAGGGGGGGGGAGGAGAGACCCAGTACTTC. Encoded protein: CSVEGGGGETQYF.

Here the CDR3 reads CASSSGHSGGELFF. The DNA for the CDR3 is TGTGCCAGTTCTAGCGGACACTCGGGCGGGGAGCTGTTTTTT. The chain couples TRBV6-5 to TRBJ2-2; TRBD2 aligns across 7 bases. In germline, CDR1 is MNHEY, CDR2 SVGAGI. The CDR3 loop spans 14 amino acids. The V segment lost 9 bases and the J segment 7 bases; nucleotides outside the gene matches: 11.

The chain joins TRBV12-3 or TRBV12-4 to TRBJ1-5, with 7 bases matching TRBD1. The length of the CDR3 is 18 residues. With V trimmed by 4 bases and J by 3 bases, 15 bases remained unmatched. CDR3 bases: TGTGCCAGCAGTTCACGAATGCAGGGGGGAATCGACAATCAGCCCCAGCATTTT. This encodes CASSSRMQGGIDNQPQHF.

In this sample, this clonotype turned up once. The chain links TRBV30 to TRBJ1-1, with D unclear. This CDR3 has 12 amino acids. Trimming removed 3 bases from V and 4 bases from J, with 9 bases in between. The germline V gene encodes CDR1 GTSNPN and CDR2 SVGIG (reference sequence). DNA for the CDR3: TGTGCCTGGAGGGTGCCGGGCACTGAAGCTTTCTTT. Its translation: CAWRVPGTEAFF. Drawing the rest from reference TRBV30 and TRBJ1-1, the complete variable domain is SQTIHQWPATLVQPVGSPLSLECTVEGTSNPNLYWYRQAAGRGLQLLFYSVGIGQISSEVPQNLSASRPQDRQFILSSKKLLLSDSGFYLCAWRVPGTEAFFGQGTRLTVV.

This clonotype was seen once. Sequence at one end of the junction differs from germline and may be a read error. The chain employs TRBV18 and TRBJ2-5; the match to TRBD1 covers 9 bases. CDR1 and CDR2 (germline): KGHSH, LQKENI. The CDR3 consists of 14 residues. Here the CDR3 reads CASSLDRGQEIQYF. CDR3 DNA: TGTGCCAGCTCACTGGACAGGGGCCAAGAGATCCAGTACTTC.

CDR3 coding DNA: TGTGCCAGCAGCGGAGGCGGGGGCCTTCCTAATGAGCAGTTCTTC. Protein: CASSGGGGLPNEQFF. V and J are TRBV7-9 and TRBJ2-1; D is possibly TRBD2 (7 bases). CDR1 is SEHNR and CDR2 is FQNEAQ in the germline V gene (reference sequence). V was pared by 5 bases and J by 7 bases, with 18 bases between. This CDR3 spans 15 amino acids.

The rearrangement uses TRBV29-1 and TRBJ1-2; D is ambiguous. This CDR3 has 13 residues. Per germline, CDR1 SQVTM and CDR2 ANQGSEA. Deletions cut 7 bases from V and 9 bases from J, with 21 bases between. In DNA form, the CDR3 reads TGCAGCGGAACGACGTCTGACCTCGGGAGCTACACCTTC. Translated, it gives CSGTTSDLGSYTF.

The V and J genes are TRBV7-2 and TRBJ2-3; D gene unclear. Trimming shortened V by 5 bases and J by 4 bases, and 10 bases separated the two germline ends. Germline CDR1 reads SGHTA; CDR2 reads FQGNSA. This CDR3 is 13 amino acids long. This CDR3 reads CASSPQSSDTQYF. The CDR3 nucleotides read TGTGCCAGCAGCCCCCAGTCGTCAGATACGCAGTATTTT.

The CDR3 region has the DNA TGTGCCAGCAGCTTAGTCGTCAGGGCGAATGAAAAACTGTTTTTT. Amino acid sequence: CASSLVVRANEKLFF. The chain recombines TRBV7-2 with TRBJ1-4; D might be TRBD1 (5 bases). Trimming cost V 1 base and J 5 bases, with 11 bases left between them. CDR3 length: 15 amino acids. In germline, CDR1 is SGHTA, CDR2 FQGNSA. The variable domain in full, with the rest retrieved from reference TRBV7-2 and TRBJ1-4, is GAGVSQSPSNKVTEKGKDVELRCDPISGHTALYWYRQSLGQGLEFLIYFQGNSAPDKSGLPSDRFSAERTGGSVSTLTIQRTQQEDSAVYLCASSLVVRANEKLFFGSGTQLSVL.

The chain has TRBV7-3 and TRBJ2-3, with D tentatively TRBD2 (5 bases). CDR3 size: 14 residues. Germline CDR1 and CDR2: SGHTA and FQGTGA. V lost 4 bases, J lost 5 bases, and 13 bases lay in between. In nucleotides, the CDR3 is TGTGCCAGCAGCTCAAAGGTTAGCGAAGATACGCAGTATTTT. The encoded protein is CASSSKVSEDTQYF.

This sequence joins TRBV30 and TRBJ1-2; D not resolved. V was pared by 3 bases and J by 3 bases, with 5 bases between. Germline V gene data show CDR1 as GTSNPN and CDR2 as SVGIG (reference sequence). The CDR3 loop spans 11 amino acids. In DNA, the CDR3 is TGTGCCTGGAGCAGATACTATGGCTACACCTTC. Translating it yields CAWSRYYGYTF.

Only a few counts were recorded for this clonotype. This chain connects TRBV7-3 to TRBJ2-2; D unclear. The CDR3 sequence is 14 residues long. Germline CDR1 and CDR2: SGHTA and FQGTGA. Trimming took 4 bases from V and 0 from J, leaving 6 bases between them. The DNA for the CDR3 is TGTGCCAGCAGCTACCCGACGAACACCGGGGAGCTGTTTTTT. Protein sequence: CASSYPTNTGELFF.

This sequence joins TRBV23-1 and TRBJ2-5; perhaps TRBD2 as D (6 bases). TRBV23-1 is designated an ORF whose function remains uncertain. V shed 2 bases and J shed 2 bases, with 9 bases lying between them. The CDR3 spans 14 residues. DNA of the CDR3: TGCGCCAGCAGTCAAAGGAGGGAACAAGAGACCCAGTACTTC. Translation gives CASSQRREQETQYF.

This sequence joins TRBV3-1 and TRBJ2-3; 8 positions agree with TRBD2. With 0 bases clipped from V and 5 bases from J, the junction kept 10 bases outside the gene matches. This CDR3 is 17 amino acids long. Germline CDR1 is LGHDT and CDR2 is YNNKEL (reference sequence). The CDR3 sequence is CASSQDPQRGFGDTQYF. The CDR3 DNA reads TGTGCCAGCAGCCAAGATCCTCAGCGGGGGTTTGGAGATACGCAGTATTTT.

V is TRBV20-1 and J is TRBJ2-4, with D possibly TRBD2 on 7 matching bases. The CDR3 is 14 amino acids. The germline gives CDR1 DFQATT, CDR2 SNEGSKA (reference sequence). V lost 5 bases, J lost 6 bases, and 17 bases lay in between. The DNA of the CDR3 is TGCAGTGCTTCCCTGGCGGGGGCGAGAAACATTCAGTACTTC. The encoded protein is CSASLAGARNIQYF.

The rearrangement links TRBV6-5 to TRBJ1-4; D call uncertain. The V end lost 0 bases, the J end lost 5 bases, and 10 bases lay between the germline ends. This CDR3 spans 15 amino acids. Germline values: CDR1 MNHEY, CDR2 SVGAGI. This chain's CDR3 is CASSYSGGPNEKLFF. CDR3 bases: TGTGCCAGCAGTTACTCGGGAGGGCCGAATGAAAAACTGTTTTTT.

V gene TRBV18 combines with J gene TRBJ2-7, with D perhaps matching TRBD1 (6 bases). The ends were cut back, 3 bases at V and 0 bases at J, with 12 bases in the middle. Germline V gene sequence: CDR1 KGHSH, CDR2 LQKENI. This CDR3 is 15 amino acids long. The CDR3 DNA sequence: TGTGCCAGCTCACCCCAGGGGAATCCCTCCTACGAGCAGTACTTC. Its translation: CASSPQGNPSYEQYF.

This chain uses TRBV2 with TRBJ1-2; maybe TRBD1 (6 bases). CDR1 and CDR2 from the germline V gene are SNHLY and FYNNEI. The CDR3 runs to 13 residues. V gave up 5 bases and J gave up 2 bases, with 9 bases separating them. DNA of the CDR3: TGTGCCAGCAGTTCAGGGGTCAACTATGGCTACACCTTC. Protein product: CASSSGVNYGYTF. The full variable domain, completed using reference TRBV2 and TRBJ1-2, is EPEVTQTPSHQVTQMGQEVILRCVPISNHLYFYWYRQILGQKVEFLVSFYNNEISEKSEIFDDQFSVERPDGSNFTLKIRSTKLEDSAMYFCASSSGVNYGYTFGSGTRLTVV.

The chain has TRBV12-3 or TRBV12-4 and TRBJ1-1; TRBD1 matches at 8 bases. This CDR3 is 15 amino acids long. V shed 6 bases and J 4 bases; nucleotides not matched to a gene: 10. CDR3 nucleotides: TGTGCCAGCAGACAATCAGCAGGGGGCACCACTGAAGCTTTCTTT. This sequence encodes CASRQSAGGTTEAFF.

This clonotype was recorded only once. The rearrangement joins TRBV27 to TRBJ1-2; 9 bases match TRBD1. The CDR3 totals 17 residues. With V trimmed by 3 bases and J by 2 bases, 10 bases remained unmatched. From germline, CDR1 is MNHEY and CDR2 SMNVEV (reference sequence). CDR3 protein: CASSFRDREVDNYGYTF. The CDR3 DNA follows: TGTGCCAGCAGTTTCCGGGACAGGGAGGTCGACAACTATGGCTACACCTTC.

This chain links TRBV7-3 with TRBJ1-5, with D unclear. Deletions cut 2 bases from V and 4 bases from J, with 6 bases between. The germline V gene encodes CDR1 SGHTA and CDR2 FQGTGA. This CDR3 is 13 amino acids long. The DNA for the CDR3 is TGTGCCAGCAGCTTATCGGCGAATCAGCCCCAGCATTTT. Its protein product is CASSLSANQPQHF.

The chain combines TRBV5-1 with TRBJ1-1; TRBD1 aligns across 8 bases. Losses at the gene ends were 4 bases for V and 1 base for J; bases not matched to a gene: 3. This CDR3 spans 14 amino acids. CDR1 and CDR2 from the germline V gene are SGHRS and YFSETQ. CDR3 DNA sequence: TGCGCCAGCAGCATTGGACAGGGGAACACTGAAGCTTTCTTT. Its protein is CASSIGQGNTEAFF.

The V call is TRBV19, the J call TRBJ1-2, with D perhaps matching TRBD1 (5 bases). The V end lost 6 bases, the J end lost 4 bases, and 15 bases lay between the germline ends. This CDR3 region has 14 residues. From germline, CDR1 is LNHDA and CDR2 SQIVND (reference sequence). The CDR3 loop reads CASSPSGFGYGYTF. CDR3 DNA: TGTGCCAGTAGCCCCTCAGGGTTCGGCTATGGCTACACCTTC.

The rearrangement joins TRBV2 to TRBJ2-5; D might be TRBD2 (6 bases). The CDR3 totals 12 residues. Germline-derived CDR1 and CDR2 are SNHLY and FYNNEI. The CDR3 region is CASGQEGETQYF. The CDR3 coding sequence is TGTGCTAGTGGGCAGGAGGGAGAGACCCAGTACTTC.